This TCR beta chain was recorded in a study of shared clonotypes between healthy human individuals. Study-level information: Three plates each covered CD4 naive and memory; CD8 naive two, CD8 memory one. Notes on the study in general: Generally, estimated richness proved larger in naive subsets than it did in memory subsets.

Naive CD8 cells lacked CD45RO, underwent positive selection for CCR7 and left out terminally differentiated effector memory CD45RA+ cells. A note on this clone: Its antigen remains unknown.

Germline CDR1 is LNHDA and CDR2 is SQIVND (reference sequence). The ends lost 1 base at V and 7 bases at J; junction bases unmatched: 12. This CDR3 contains 18 residues. Sequenced by immunoSEQ multiplex PCR; TCRdb stores in-frame clones only, minus some. The data hold around 600,000 clones, with 90% to 95% observed a single time. This receptor was taken from a woman in her twenties or thirties in good health. What was sequenced was naive CD8+ T cells sorted from blood. V gene TRBV19 combines with J gene TRBJ2-1; 11 bases align to TRBD1. This CDR3 reads CASSIVPTGQGARNEQFF. Here the CDR3 DNA reads TGTGCCAGTAGTATAGTTCCCACCGGACAGGGGGCGCGAAATGAGCAGTTCTTC.